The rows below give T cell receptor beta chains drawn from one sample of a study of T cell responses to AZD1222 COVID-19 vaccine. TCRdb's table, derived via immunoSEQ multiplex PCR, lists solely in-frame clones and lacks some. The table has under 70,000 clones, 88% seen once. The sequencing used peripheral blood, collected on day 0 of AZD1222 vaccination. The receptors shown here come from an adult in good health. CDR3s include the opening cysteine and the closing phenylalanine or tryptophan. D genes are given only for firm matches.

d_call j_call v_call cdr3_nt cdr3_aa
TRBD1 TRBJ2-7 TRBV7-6 TGTGCCAGCAGCTTAAGCTCCGGGACAGGGGGCAACGAGCAGTACTTC CASSLSSGTGGNEQYF
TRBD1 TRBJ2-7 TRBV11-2 TGTGCCAGCGGGACAGGTCTATCGTACGAGCAGTACTTC CASGTGLSYEQYF
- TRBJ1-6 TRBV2 TGTGCCAGCAGTGAATCTTTTAGTTCACCCCTCCACTTT CASSESFSSPLHF
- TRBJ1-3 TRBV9 TGTGCCAGCAAGCCGGGGGGGGCTGGAAACACCATATATTTT CASKPGGAGNTIYF
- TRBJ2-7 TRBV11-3 TGTGCCAGCAGCCCAAATACCTACGAGCAGTACTTC CASSPNTYEQYF
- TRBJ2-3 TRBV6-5 TGTGCCAGCAGTTACGGAGGGAGCACAGATACGCAGTATTTT CASSYGGSTDTQYF
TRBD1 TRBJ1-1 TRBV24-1 TGTGCCACCAGTGACGGGACAGGGCTTGTCGGTGAAGCTTTCTTT CATSDGTGLVGEAFF
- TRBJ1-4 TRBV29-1 TGCAGCGTTGGGTGGGGCGCAACTAATGAAAAACTGTTTTTT CSVGWGATNEKLFF
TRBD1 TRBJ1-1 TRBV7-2 TGTGCCAGCAGCTTAACAGGGGAGGGCACTGAAGCTTTCTTT CASSLTGEGTEAFF
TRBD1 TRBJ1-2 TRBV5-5 TGTGCCAGCAGCTCGGGACAGGGAAGTCACTATGGCTACACCTTC CASSSGQGSHYGYTF
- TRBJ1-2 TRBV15 TGTGCCACCAGCAGAGATTTGGACTATGGCTACACCTTC CATSRDLDYGYTF
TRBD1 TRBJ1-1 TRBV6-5 TGTGCCAGCAGTCGAAGACAGGGCGCTGAAGCTTTCTTT CASSRRQGAEAFF
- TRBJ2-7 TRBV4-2 TGTGCCAGCAGCCAAGATGACTTCAAGGAGGACGAGCAGTACTTC CASSQDDFKEDEQYF
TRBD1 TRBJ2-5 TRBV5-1 TGCGCCAGCAGCTCAACAGGGGGCGGGGAGACCCAGTACTTC CASSSTGGGETQYF
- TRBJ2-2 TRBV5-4 TGTGCCAGCAGCTTGAATCCCAGGGCGAACACCGGGGAGCTGTTTTTT CASSLNPRANTGELFF
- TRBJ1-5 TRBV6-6 TGTGCCAGCAGTTACGAAGGGGCCCAGCCCCAGCATTTT CASSYEGAQPQHF
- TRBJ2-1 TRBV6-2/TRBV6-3 TGTGCCAGCAGTCGGGACCCCCGGGGCTACAATGAGCAGTTCTTC CASSRDPRGYNEQFF
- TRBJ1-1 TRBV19 TGTGCCAGTAGTATAGATACAGGTAGTACTGAAGCTTTCTTT CASSIDTGSTEAFF
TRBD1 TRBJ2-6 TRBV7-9 TGTGCCAGCAGCTCTGGACAGGTCGGGGCCAACGTCCTGACTTTC CASSSGQVGANVLTF
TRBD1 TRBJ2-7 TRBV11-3 TGTGCCAGCAGCTCTACCCCCGGGACAGAGTACTTC CASSSTPGTEYF
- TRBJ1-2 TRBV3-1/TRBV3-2 TGTGCCAGCAGCCAACGGGGCGGGGTAAAGGTGGAAGGCTACACCTTC CASSQRGGVKVEGYTF
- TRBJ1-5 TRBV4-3 TGCGCCAGCAGCCAAGAAGCCTTTAGAGGGCAGCCCCAGCATTTT CASSQEAFRGQPQHF
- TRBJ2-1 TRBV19 TGTGCCAGTAGTATTAGGGGGGGCTCTCGTTACAATGAGCAGTTCTTC CASSIRGGSRYNEQFF
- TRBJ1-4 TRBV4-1 TGCGCCAGCAGCCAAGTGCTCAAGGGGACGGAGGAAAAACTGTTTTTT CASSQVLKGTEEKLFF
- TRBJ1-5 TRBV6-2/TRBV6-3 TGTGCCAGCAGTAAACGAGGAATGGGCAATCAGCCCCAGCATTTT CASSKRGMGNQPQHF
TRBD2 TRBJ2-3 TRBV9 TGTGCCAGCAGCGCCCTGGGACTAGGGATCACAGATACGCAGTATTTT CASSALGLGITDTQYF